These 30 T cell receptor beta chains came from one sample sequenced in a study of Graves' ophthalmopathy and Graves' hyperthyroidism. Amplification of TCR beta CDR3 regions used RNA transcripts. Following a first-round RT-PCR that used HTBI primers, a second-round multiplex PCR was carried out. TCRdb reprocessed the multiplex PCR reads via MiXCR and lists one record per CDR3 protein. The sample has 500,000 to 600,000 distinct CDR3 sequences; about 35% are singletons. Material: peripheral blood or thyroid tissue (not recorded which). The source is an adult man with Graves' hyperthyroidism.

This clonotype was counted at least ten times. The chain recombines TRBV20-1 with TRBJ1-2, with no clear D. The CDR3 consists of 10 residues. From germline, CDR1 is DFQATT and CDR2 SNEGSKA (reference sequence). V lost 6 bases to trimming and J lost 6 bases, with 8 bases between them. As DNA, the CDR3 is TGCAGTGCCCCCATTAATGGCTACACCTTC. As protein: CSAPINGYTF.

The chain carries TRBV2 and TRBJ1-2; TRBD1 matches at 10 bases. Per the germline V gene, CDR1 is SNHLY and CDR2 is FYNNEI. Germline trimming cut 8 bases from V and 0 bases from J; bases unmatched to any gene: 12. The length of the CDR3 is 17 residues. In DNA form, the CDR3 reads TGTGCCAGCGTTGAGCGACCGGGACAGGGGCCTAACTATGGCTACACCTTC. Residues: CASVERPGQGPNYGYTF.

This clonotype was detected many times. The rearrangement uses TRBV7-6 and TRBJ1-4, with D unresolved. The CDR3 runs to 15 residues. Germline-derived CDR1 and CDR2 are SGHVS and FNYEAQ. Deletions cut 0 bases from V and 8 bases from J, with 13 bases between. The CDR3 is CASSLAVGRGEKLFF. The CDR3 region has the DNA TGTGCCAGCAGCTTAGCGGTAGGACGGGGAGAAAAACTGTTTTTT.

This clonotype showed up many times. The rearrangement uses TRBV20-1 and TRBJ1-1, with 7 bases that match TRBD1. The germline gives CDR1 DFQATT, CDR2 SNEGSKA (reference sequence). The V and J ends lost 3 bases and 0 bases, in that order; junction bases with no gene match: 4. The CDR3 totals 14 residues. CDR3 bases: TGCAGTGCTAGCTCCGGGACAGTGAACACTGAAGCTTTCTTT. Residues: CSASSGTVNTEAFF.

This clonotype was recorded many times. This sequence joins TRBV7-8 and TRBJ1-2; perhaps TRBD1 as D (5 bases). CDR3 length: 14 residues. Germline values: CDR1 SGHVS, CDR2 FQNEAQ. V was cut by 2 bases and J by 4 bases, with 11 bases left in between. The CDR3 bases are TGTGCCAGCAGCTTAATCCCAGGGATCTATGGCTACACCTTC. It codes for CASSLIPGIYGYTF.

This clonotype came up a few times. The chain uses TRBV4-1 and TRBJ2-2, with 11 bases that match TRBD2. After removal of 3 bases from V and 3 bases from J, the junction contained 6 bases not matched to a gene. The CDR3 has 17 amino acids. Looked up from germline, CDR1 is MGHRA and CDR2 is YSYEKL. The CDR3, as DNA: TGCGCCAGCAGCCACATAGCGGGAGGGCCAGACACCGGGGAGCTGTTTTTT. This gives the protein CASSHIAGGPDTGELFF.

This chain uses TRBV7-9 with TRBJ2-7; D may be TRBD2 (6 bases). TRBJ2-1 explains the end of the DNA better; the J call may be wrong. The CDR3 has 15 amino acids. From germline, CDR1 is SEHNR and CDR2 FQNEAQ (reference sequence). DNA of the CDR3: TGTGCCAGCTCACCATCGGCGGGGTCCTACAATGAGCAGTTCTTC. Its translation: CASSPSAGSYNEQFF.

On this clonotype: It may be a read error: a sequence one base away is much more abundant. The chain is built from TRBV7-9 and TRBJ2-5; the D gene is possibly TRBD2 (5 bases). The germline V gene encodes CDR1 SEHNR and CDR2 FQNEAQ (reference sequence). CDR3 size: 15 residues. For the CDR3, the DNA is TGTGCCAGCAGCCAGCCGGAGGCGAACCAAGAGACCCAGTGCTTC. This gives the protein CASSQPEANQETQCF.

On this clonotype itself: Its ends do not fully match the called genes, so a read error is possible. The chain links TRBV25-1 to TRBJ2-2, with D possibly TRBD1 on 6 matching bases. The germline CDR1 and CDR2 sequences are MGHDK and SYGVNS. The CDR3 contains 10 residues. CDR3 bases: TGTGCCAGCAGTTCAGGGGTGCTGTTTTTT. It specifies CASSSGVLFF. Using reference TRBV25-1 and TRBJ2-2 for the parts outside the CDR3, the full variable domain is EADIYQTPRYLVIGTGKKITLECSQTMGHDKMYWYQQDPGMELHLIHYSYGVNSTEKGDLSSESTVSRIRTEHFPLTLESARPSHTSQYLCASSSGVLFFGEGSRLTVL.

This clonotype occurred a few times. V gene TRBV5-6 combines with J gene TRBJ2-2; D is unresolved. Trimming took 2 bases from V and 1 from J, leaving 9 bases between them. Germline lookup yields CDR1 SGHDT and CDR2 YYEEEE. This CDR3 spans 15 amino acids. CDR3 in DNA: TGTGCCAGCAGCTTCGGACGGAGGAACACCGGGGAGCTGTTTTTT. Translated: CASSFGRRNTGELFF.

This chain connects TRBV7-9 to TRBJ2-7; possibly TRBD2 for D (6 bases). The CDR3 is 13 residues long. CDR1 and CDR2 from the germline V gene are SEHNR and FQNEAQ (reference sequence). Trimming removed 2 bases at V and 6 bases at J, with 11 bases between. The CDR3 loop is CASSLTGGIEQYF. CDR3 DNA: TGTGCCAGCAGCTTAACAGGAGGGATCGAGCAGTACTTC.

On this clonotype: This may be a read error, as it is one base from a much larger clone. The rearrangement joins TRBV6-2 or TRBV6-3 to TRBJ1-2; D is undetermined. Deletions cut 2 bases from V and 3 bases from J, with 13 bases between. The CDR3 runs to 15 residues. From germline, CDR1 is MNHEY and CDR2 SVGEGT. CDR3 in amino acids: CASSYAGGPDYGYTF. The CDR3 region has the DNA TGTGCCAGCAGTTACGCGGGAGGGCCGGACTATGGCTACACCTTC.

This clonotype appeared many times. The chain links TRBV19 to TRBJ2-2; maybe TRBD1 (7 bases). The germline gives CDR1 LNHDA, CDR2 SQIVND (reference sequence). Trimming removed 2 bases at V and 2 bases at J, with 12 bases between. The CDR3 loop spans 16 amino acids. Written as DNA, the CDR3 is TGTGCCAGTAGTATACGCGGGACAGTTAACACCGGGGAGCTGTTTTTT. Protein sequence: CASSIRGTVNTGELFF.

This clonotype was observed a single time. The chain has TRBV29-1 and TRBJ1-1; the match to TRBD1 covers 7 bases. V gave up 8 bases and J gave up 4 bases; unmatched junction bases: 10. Germline V gives CDR1 SQVTM, CDR2 ANQGSEA. CDR3 size: 13 residues. CDR3 coding DNA: TGCAGCCTTTCCCAGGGGGAACTCACTGAAGCTTTCTTT. It specifies CSLSQGELTEAFF.

This clonotype has more than one count but fewer than ten. Since the CDR3 does not end with the conserved phenylalanine or tryptophan, this likely comes from a read error. The V call is TRBV6-5, the J call TRBJ2-7; 10 nucleotides match TRBD1. There are 15 residues in the CDR3. The trim removed 2 bases at V and 8 bases at J, leaving 9 bases unmatched. The V gene's germline CDR1 is MNHEY and CDR2 SVGAGI. CDR3 loop: CASSYGGTGVTKQYL. CDR3 in DNA: TGTGCCAGCAGTTACGGCGGGACAGGGGTTACGAAGCAGTACCTC.

Remarks on this clonotype: Because the CDR3 is missing its conserved closing phenylalanine or tryptophan, this is likely a read error. It is unclear where the CDR3 begins or ends on the DNA, so no DNA is shown, and the CDR3 is as TCRdb lists it. CDR3 loop: CSARVGGL. The genes are TRBV20-1 and TRBJ1-5; the listed D gene, TRBD1, was not tested against the DNA. The germline V gene has CDR1 DFQATT and CDR2 SNEGSKA (reference sequence). The CDR3 extends over 8 residues, inclusive of both ends.

A note on this clonotype: A much larger clone is a single base away; this may be a read error. This rearrangement joins TRBV2 to TRBJ1-5, with TRBD1 identical over 7 bases. The length of the CDR3 is 15 residues. Germline loops: CDR1 SNHLY, CDR2 FYNNEI. CDR3 loop: CASSGEQGPNQPPHF. The CDR3 DNA sequence: TGTGCCAGCAGTGGAGAACAGGGGCCCAATCAGCCCCCGCATTTT.

This rearrangement joins TRBV12-3 or TRBV12-4 to TRBJ2-7; D may match TRBD1 or TRBD2 (6 bases each). The better agreement between TRBJ2-1 and the DNA end casts doubt on the J call. The CDR3 loop spans 16 amino acids. CDR3 sequence (DNA): TGTGCCAGCAGCGTAGGGGGGCCTCCCACCTACAATGAGCAGTTCTTC. It encodes CASSVGGPPTYNEQFF.

This clonotype was counted ten times or more. The chain is built from TRBV7-8 and TRBJ1-1; D unclear. Germline V CDR1 and CDR2: SGHVS, FQNEAQ. V shed 1 base and J shed 6 bases, with 9 bases lying between them. The CDR3 spans 13 residues. The CDR3 DNA reads TGTGCCAGCAGCTTAGTTTACAGTGCTGAAGCTTTCTTT. Translation: CASSLVYSAEAFF.

V and J are TRBV7-2 and TRBJ1-6; D is undetermined. Germline CDR1 SGHTA, CDR2 FQGNSA. V shed 1 base and J shed 10 bases, with 11 bases lying between them. The CDR3 runs 14 residues. This CDR3 reads CASSLGVVPSPLHF. CDR3 DNA: TGTGCCAGCAGCTTAGGGGTGGTGCCCTCACCCCTCCACTTT. The variable domain in full, completed from reference TRBV7-2 and TRBJ1-6, reads GAGVSQSPSNKVTEKGKDVELRCDPISGHTALYWYRQSLGQGLEFLIYFQGNSAPDKSGLPSDRFSAERTGGSVSTLTIQRTQQEDSAVYLCASSLGVVPSPLHFGNGTRLTVT.

This clonotype was observed a few times. This chain uses TRBV3-1 with TRBJ2-7, with D unresolved. The CDR3 contains 15 residues. The V end was cut by 2 bases, the J end by 0 bases, with 11 bases between. Germline V CDR1 and CDR2: LGHDT, YNNKEL (reference sequence). CDR3 sequence: CASSQSQVTSYEQYF. The DNA of the CDR3 is TGTGCCAGCAGCCAATCGCAGGTAACCTCCTACGAGCAGTACTTC.

This clonotype was counted many times. The gene calls are TRBV24-1 and TRBJ1-4, with a possible D match to TRBD1 (5 bases). CDR1 and CDR2 from the germline V gene are KGHDR and SFDVKD. Trimming shortened V by 9 bases and J by 7 bases, and 14 bases separated the two germline ends. CDR3 length: 13 amino acids. CDR3 nucleotides: TGTGCCACCCGAGGGGCAGAGGGTGAAAAACTGTTTTTT. Translating it yields CATRGAEGEKLFF.

As regards this clonotype: With a much larger clone just one base away, this may be a read error. This chain joins TRBV14 and TRBJ1-6, with D tentatively TRBD1 (6 bases). In germline, CDR1 is SGHDN, CDR2 FVKESK. The CDR3 is 14 residues long. Written as DNA, the CDR3 is TGTGCCAGCAGCATTATGGGGGCCAATTTACCCCTCCACTTT. Translated, it gives CASSIMGANLPLHF.

This clonotype was seen at least ten times. This CDR3 reads CASSFTQTYEQYF. The CDR3 DNA follows: TGTGCCAGCAGCTTCACACAGACCTACGAGCAGTACTTC. The gene calls are TRBV5-6 and TRBJ2-7, with D unclear. The germline V and J ends were trimmed by 2 bases and 2 bases, with 8 bases remaining between them. The germline CDR1 and CDR2 sequences are SGHDT and YYEEEE. This CDR3 is built from 13 residues.

V usage is TRBV20-1 and J usage is TRBJ1-1; 7 bases match TRBD1. V was clipped by 3 bases and J by 7 bases; unmatched bases: 2. Germline V gives CDR1 DFQATT, CDR2 SNEGSKA (reference sequence). The CDR3 loop spans 11 amino acids. CDR3 residues: CSARGTDEAFF. As DNA, the CDR3 is TGCAGTGCTAGGGGGACAGATGAAGCTTTCTTT.

The rearrangement uses TRBV7-8 and TRBJ1-5, with TRBD1 matching 9 bases. The germline gives CDR1 SGHVS, CDR2 FQNEAQ. The CDR3 runs to 15 residues. The J segment lost 14 bases and the V segment lost 2 bases, leaving 13 bases of the junction unmatched. CDR3 amino acids: CASSLQGQGQSYEHF. For the CDR3, the DNA is TGTGCCAGCAGCTTACAGGGACAGGGCCAATCCTACGAGCATTTT.

The gene calls are TRBV25-1 and TRBJ2-1, with TRBD2 matching 9 bases. The V gene's germline CDR1 is MGHDK and CDR2 SYGVNS. CDR3 length: 17 amino acids. Trimming at V came to 3 bases and at J to 13 bases, leaving 19 bases not matched to a gene. The CDR3 region is CASSEWRSGRGGDIQFF. DNA for the CDR3: TGTGCCAGCAGTGAGTGGCGTAGCGGGAGAGGAGGAGACATTCAGTTCTTC.

Worth noting for this clonotype: Possible read error: a much larger clone is one base away. V usage is TRBV29-1 and J usage is TRBJ2-2; 13 bases are shared with TRBD2. The CDR3 length is 15 residues. Germline values: CDR1 SQVTM, CDR2 ANQGSEA. As DNA, the CDR3 is TGCAGCGGAAGAACTAGCGGGGGGGCTGGCGGGGAGCTGCTTTTT. This codes for CSGRTSGGAGGELLF.

J is TRBJ1-5 and V is TRBV19; TRBD1 is a possible D gene (6 bases). Germline V lookup: CDR1 LNHDA, CDR2 SQIVND (reference sequence). This CDR3 spans 16 amino acids. V lost 4 bases and J lost 4, with 17 bases in between. CDR3 loop: CASSNRGAGDNQPQHF. The CDR3 DNA is TGTGCCAGTAGTAACCGGGGGGCAGGCGATAATCAGCCCCAGCATTTT.

With regard to this clonotype: A much larger clone lies a single base off, so this may be a read error. V is TRBV20-1 and J is TRBJ2-2, with D maybe TRBD1 (5 bases). The CDR3 contains 12 residues. The germline CDR1 and CDR2 sequences are DFQATT and SNEGSKA (reference sequence). The CDR3 region has the DNA TGCAGTGCTAGTATGGACACCGTGGAGCTGTTTTTT. Its protein product is CSASMDTVELFF.